This is a list of T cell receptor beta chains from one sample in a study of T-cell memory formation after mild COVID-19. In TCRdb, the 5' RACE reads were re-called with MiXCR into one record per CDR3 protein. The table lists about 400,000 distinct CDR3 sequences, 20% to 30% of them singletons. What was sequenced was PBMCs or a T cell subset sorted from them (not recorded which). The receptors were gathered from an adult woman who had mild COVID-19 (a few samples of this study predate the infection). Cell type and time point are not known. CDR3s include the opening cysteine and the closing phenylalanine or tryptophan. A D gene is named only where the DNA matches it firmly. The listing skips clone size in some rows; elsewhere it reads once, few, many or a size class.

j_call clone_size d_call v_call cdr3_nt cdr3_aa
TRBJ2-2 NA TRBD1 TRBV12-3/TRBV12-4 TGTGCCAGCAGTTCGACAGGGACCACCGGGGAGCTGTTTTTT CASSSTGTTGELFF
TRBJ1-4 NA TRBD1 TRBV7-9 TGTGCCAGCAGCTCTTCGGGACAGGGTAGTTTGAGTGAAAAACTGTTTTTT CASSSSGQGSLSEKLFF
TRBJ1-1 NA TRBD1 TRBV6-1 TGTGCCAGCAATGGACAGGCCCCCCTAAACACTGAAGCTTTCTTT CASNGQAPLNTEAFF
TRBJ2-1 NA NA TRBV24-1 TGTGCCACCAGGGACAGACTCTACAATGAGCAGTTCTTC CATRDRLYNEQFF
TRBJ2-5 few NA TRBV5-1 TGCGCCAGCTCGACAGCGACCGGACAGACCCAGTACTTC CASSTATGQTQYF
TRBJ1-1 few NA TRBV25-1 TGTGCCAGCAGTGATTGGGGGGGGGTCACTGAAGCTTTCTTT CASSDWGGVTEAFF
TRBJ2-3 many NA TRBV5-1 TGCGCCAGCAGCTTGGAGGTAGCCTCAGATACGCAGTATTTT CASSLEVASDTQYF
TRBJ2-2 NA TRBD2 TRBV11-3 TGTGCCAGCAGCTTAGTACTAGCGAAGTCCGGGGAGCTGTTTTTT CASSLVLAKSGELFF
TRBJ2-5 NA NA TRBV7-9 TGTGCCAGCAGCGTAGGGGTGGAGACCCAGTACTTC CASSVGVETQYF
TRBJ2-1 few TRBD2 TRBV5-1 TGCGCCAGCAGAGAGGCAGCGGGGGACTACAATGAGCAGTTCTTC CASREAAGDYNEQFF
TRBJ1-5 NA NA TRBV18 TGTGCCAGCTCTCGGGACGGCAATCAGCCCCAGCATTTT CASSRDGNQPQHF
TRBJ1-2 few NA TRBV19 TGTGCCAGTAGTATCCCAGGGGTTGGCTATGGCTACACCTTC CASSIPGVGYGYTF
TRBJ2-7 few NA TRBV20-1 TGCAGTGCAAGACAGTACTCCTACGAGCAGTACTTC CSARQYSYEQYF
TRBJ2-5 NA NA TRBV20-1 TGCAGTGCGCTACAGGGTTCTCAAGAGACCCAGTACTTC CSALQGSQETQYF
TRBJ1-5 NA NA TRBV6-6 TGTGCCAGCAGTCACCGGCCTTCCGAGCGGTGCCAGCATTTT CASSHRPSERCQHF
TRBJ1-4 many NA TRBV2 TGTGCCAGCAGACAGGGTGGGGAAAAACTGTTTTTT CASRQGGEKLFF
TRBJ2-1 few TRBD2 TRBV24-1 TGTGCCACCAGTGATGTCGCGGGAGTTGGGGTGGATGAGCAGTTCTTC CATSDVAGVGVDEQFF
TRBJ1-1 few NA TRBV19 TGTGCCTGCTTACAGGGACCCTTAAATGAAGCTTTCTTT CACLQGPLNEAFF
TRBJ2-6 few NA TRBV6-5 TGTGCCAGCAGACTTAACGGGGCCTCTGGGGCCAACGTCCTGACTTTC CASRLNGASGANVLTF
TRBJ2-7 NA NA TRBV5-1 TGCGCCAGCAGCTCTTTGGTAGTACCGGGGACCCACGAGCAGTACTTC CASSSLVVPGTHEQYF
TRBJ2-1 few NA TRBV7-9 TGTGCCAGCAGCTTAGCGGATGGGAGCTCCTCCTACAATGAGCAGTTCTTC CASSLADGSSSYNEQFF
TRBJ1-1 few NA TRBV19 TGTGCCAGTAGTAAAGCCCGCCACAGGGAGGGCACTGAAGCTTTCTTT CASSKARHREGTEAFF
TRBJ2-7 once NA TRBV11-2 TGTGCCAGCTTGGCGGGGACCTACGAGCAGTACTTC CASLAGTYEQYF
TRBJ2-7 few TRBD2 TRBV7-6 TGTGCCAGCAGCCGTAGCGGGGGGGCCAGTTCCTACGAGCAGTACTTC CASSRSGGASSYEQYF
TRBJ1-2 few NA TRBV7-9 TGTGCCAGCAGCTTAGAGGCGGGCCATGGCTACACCTTC CASSLEAGHGYTF
TRBJ2-7 NA TRBD1 TRBV20-1 TGCAGTATACAGGGGGCACTGGAGCAGTACTTC CSIQGALEQYF
TRBJ2-5 few NA TRBV7-6 TGTGCCAGCGGTGGGGTAGGAGAGACCCAGTACTTC CASGGVGETQYF
TRBJ2-1 many TRBD2 TRBV5-1 TGCGCCAGCAGCTTGGTTCTAGCGGGGGGTACCAATGAGCAGTTCTTC CASSLVLAGGTNEQFF
TRBJ2-3 NA NA TRBV20-1 TGCAGTGCCGCTAACCGGGGCTGGGCAAGAGATACGCAGTATTTT CSAANRGWARDTQYF
TRBJ2-7 NA NA TRBV5-1 TGCGCCAGCAGCTTGACCGGGACTCCGGGGGAGCAGTACTTC CASSLTGTPGEQYF
TRBJ2-7 few TRBD1 TRBV20-1 TGCAGTGCTTCTACGGACAGGGCCTACGAGCAGTACTTC CSASTDRAYEQYF
TRBJ2-1 NA TRBD2 TRBV20-1 TGCAGTGCTACCGCTCTAGGACTAGCGGGGAACAATGAGCAGTTCTTC CSATALGLAGNNEQFF
TRBJ1-2 NA TRBD1 TRBV29-1 TGCAGCGCCCCCGGACAGGGTGACGGGGACTATGGCTACACCTTC CSAPGQGDGDYGYTF
TRBJ2-7 NA NA TRBV27 TGTGCCAGCAGTTTATTACGGGAGTTCGGCGAGCAGTACTTC CASSLLREFGEQYF
TRBJ1-3 NA TRBD1 TRBV12-3/TRBV12-4 TGTGCCAGCAGTTCCCAAGGACAGGGGAACGGAAACACCATATATTTT CASSSQGQGNGNTIYF
TRBJ2-1 few TRBD2 TRBV18 TGTGCCAGGGGAGGGCCGAGCTCCTACAATGAGCAGTTCTTC CARGGPSSYNEQFF
TRBJ1-5 NA NA TRBV12-3/TRBV12-4 TGTGCCAGTGCATATTCAGAAAATCAGCCCCAGCATTTT CASAYSENQPQHF
TRBJ2-1 few NA TRBV24-1 TGTGCCACCAGTGATTCCTATCAGACACTGCAGCACGAGTTCTTC CATSDSYQTLQHEFF
TRBJ1-2 NA TRBD1 TRBV7-2 TGTGCCAGCAGCTTAGCCCCGGGACAGGGTATTCCGGGAAGCTATGGCTACACCTTC CASSLAPGQGIPGSYGYTF
TRBJ1-2 NA NA TRBV5-6 TGTGCCAGCAGCTCTGATAGCTCGCCCACTTATGGCTACACCTTC CASSSDSSPTYGYTF
TRBJ1-5 few NA TRBV7-2 TGTGCCAGCAGCTTAGAGGGCCAGGGAAGGCAGCCCCAGCATTTT CASSLEGQGRQPQHF
TRBJ1-2 few NA TRBV5-1 TGCGCCAGCAGTTCCACGACAGGAGGCTACACCTTC CASSSTTGGYTF
TRBJ2-7 NA NA TRBV9 TGTGCCAGCAGCGGAGACAAACCCTACGAGCAGTACTTC CASSGDKPYEQYF
TRBJ1-5 NA NA TRBV12-3/TRBV12-4 TGTGCCAGCAGCCAGAGTAGCAATCAGCCCCAGCATTTT CASSQSSNQPQHF
TRBJ1-4 NA TRBD1 TRBV7-6 TGTGCCAGCAGCGCAATGACAGGGTTGAATGAAAAACTGTTTTTT CASSAMTGLNEKLFF
TRBJ1-4 NA TRBD1 TRBV5-4 TGTGCCAGCAGCCCGGGGACAGGGGCTTGGGAAAAACTGTTTTTT CASSPGTGAWEKLFF
TRBJ2-1 NA NA TRBV28 TGTGCCAGCAGTTTATCGGCAGGGGTCTCCTACAATGAGCAGTTCTTC CASSLSAGVSYNEQFF
TRBJ2-5 NA NA TRBV6-6 TGTGCCAGCAGGGTCGGGGCAGGGAAGGAGACCCAGTACTTC CASRVGAGKETQYF
TRBJ1-1 many NA TRBV12-3/TRBV12-4 TGTGCCAGCAGAGCGACCACTGAAGCTTTCTTT CASRATTEAFF